This T cell receptor beta chain comes out of a study of T cells in Graves' hyperthyroidism and ophthalmopathy. Study information: Before any treatment, at initial diagnosis, peripheral blood was collected.

The CDR3 consists of 14 residues. Germline loops: CDR1 SGHRS, CDR2 YFSETQ. Unmatched junction bases numbered 3, after V lost 0 bases and J lost 9 bases. RNA transcripts gave rise to amplified TCR beta CDR3 regions. Initially, a first-round RT-PCR of the TCR CDR3 employed the HTBI primer set. TCRdb itself ran the multiplex PCR reads through MiXCR, one entry per CDR3 protein. Of around 800,000 distinct CDR3 sequences in the sample, more than 30% were seen once. Study results and limitations: For ophthalmopathy, model prediction preceded onset by a median roughly 6.3 months.

In its sample, this clonotype was seen many times. Its antigen is as yet unknown. Sequencing was performed on blood. This clonotype was obtained from a young man with Graves' hyperthyroidism. The chain combines TRBV5-1 with TRBJ1-6, with TRBD1 matching 7 bases. CDR3: CASSLDRGGSPLHF. In DNA, the CDR3 is TGCGCCAGCAGCTTGGACAGGGGAGGTTCACCCCTCCACTTT.